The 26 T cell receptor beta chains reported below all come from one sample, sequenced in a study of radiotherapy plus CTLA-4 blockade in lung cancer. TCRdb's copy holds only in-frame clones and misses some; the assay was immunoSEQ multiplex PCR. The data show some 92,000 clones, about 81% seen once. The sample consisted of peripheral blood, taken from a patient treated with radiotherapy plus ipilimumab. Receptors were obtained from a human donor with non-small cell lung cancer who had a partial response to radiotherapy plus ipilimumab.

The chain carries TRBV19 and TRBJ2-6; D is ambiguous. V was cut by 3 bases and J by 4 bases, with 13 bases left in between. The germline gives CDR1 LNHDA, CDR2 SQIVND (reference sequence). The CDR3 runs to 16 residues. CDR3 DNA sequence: TGTGCCAGTAGTATTACCGCGTCTCGAGGGGCCAACGTCCTGACTTTC. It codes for CASSITASRGANVLTF.

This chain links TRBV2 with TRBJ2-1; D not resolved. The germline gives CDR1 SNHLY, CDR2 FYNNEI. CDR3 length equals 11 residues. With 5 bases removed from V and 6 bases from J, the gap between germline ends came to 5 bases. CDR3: CASSLFNEQFF. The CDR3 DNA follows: TGTGCCAGCAGTCTATTCAATGAGCAGTTCTTC.

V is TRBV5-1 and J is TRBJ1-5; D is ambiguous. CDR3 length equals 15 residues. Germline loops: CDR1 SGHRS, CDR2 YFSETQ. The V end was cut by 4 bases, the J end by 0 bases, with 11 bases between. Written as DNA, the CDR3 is TGCGCCAGCAGCGCTGGAGATTATAGCAATCAGCCCCAGCATTTT. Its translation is CASSAGDYSNQPQHF.

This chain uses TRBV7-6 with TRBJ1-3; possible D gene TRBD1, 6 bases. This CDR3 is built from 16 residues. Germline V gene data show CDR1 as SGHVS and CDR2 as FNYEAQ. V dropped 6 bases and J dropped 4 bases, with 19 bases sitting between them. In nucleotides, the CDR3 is TGTGCCAGCAGTCGATTGGACAGTTGGGGAGGAAACACCATATATTTT. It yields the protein CASSRLDSWGGNTIYF.

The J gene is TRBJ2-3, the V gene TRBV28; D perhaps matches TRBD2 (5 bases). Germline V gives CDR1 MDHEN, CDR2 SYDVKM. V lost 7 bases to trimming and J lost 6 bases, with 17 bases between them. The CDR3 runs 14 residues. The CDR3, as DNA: TGTGCCAGCACCATAGGGCGGGCCGGGGATACGCAGTATTTT. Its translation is CASTIGRAGDTQYF.

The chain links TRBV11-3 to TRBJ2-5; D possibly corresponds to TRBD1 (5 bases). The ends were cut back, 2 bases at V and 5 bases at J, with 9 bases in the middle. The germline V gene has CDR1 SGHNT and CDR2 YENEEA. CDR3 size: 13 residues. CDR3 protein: CASSLQQEETQYF. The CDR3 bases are TGTGCCAGCAGCTTACAACAGGAGGAGACCCAGTACTTC.

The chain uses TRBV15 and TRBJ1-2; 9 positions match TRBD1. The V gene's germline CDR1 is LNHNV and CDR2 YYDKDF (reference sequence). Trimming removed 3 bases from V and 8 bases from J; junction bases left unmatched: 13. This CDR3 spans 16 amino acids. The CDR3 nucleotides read TGTGCCACCAGCAGGGGGGGCGAGACAGGGGGTAAAGGCTACACCTTC. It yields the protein CATSRGGETGGKGYTF.

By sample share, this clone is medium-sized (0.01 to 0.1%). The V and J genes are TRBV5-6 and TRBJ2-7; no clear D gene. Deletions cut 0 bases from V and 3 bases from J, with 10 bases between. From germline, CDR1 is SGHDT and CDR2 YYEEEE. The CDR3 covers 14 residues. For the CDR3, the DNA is TGTGCCAGCAGCTTGGAGAGTTCTGTCTACGAGCAGTACTTC. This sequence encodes CASSLESSVYEQYF.

The CDR3 coding sequence is TGTGCCAGCAGCTCCGGGACAGGGGCCTACGAGCAGTACTTC. Translation: CASSSGTGAYEQYF. This chain connects TRBV5-4 to TRBJ2-7; TRBD1 matches 10 bases. CDR3 length: 14 residues. The V segment lost 3 bases and the J segment 2 bases; nucleotides outside the gene matches: 2. Germline V lookup: CDR1 SGHNT, CDR2 YYREEE (reference sequence).

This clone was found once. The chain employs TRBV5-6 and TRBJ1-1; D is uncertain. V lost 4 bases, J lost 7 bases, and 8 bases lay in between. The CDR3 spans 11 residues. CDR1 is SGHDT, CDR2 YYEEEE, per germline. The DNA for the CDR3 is TGTGCCAGCAGCCGGGAGGATGAAGCTTTCTTT. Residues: CASSREDEAFF.

The CDR3 spells CASSPPRGRDNYEQYF. In DNA form, the CDR3 reads TGTGCCAGTAGCCCCCCAAGGGGTCGGGACAATTACGAGCAGTACTTC. The chain carries TRBV19 and TRBJ2-7, with D possibly TRBD1 on 6 matching bases. Between the trimmed V and J ends, which lost 6 bases and 4 bases, there was a span of 22 bases. The CDR3 is made up of 16 amino acids. Germline V lookup: CDR1 LNHDA, CDR2 SQIVND (reference sequence).

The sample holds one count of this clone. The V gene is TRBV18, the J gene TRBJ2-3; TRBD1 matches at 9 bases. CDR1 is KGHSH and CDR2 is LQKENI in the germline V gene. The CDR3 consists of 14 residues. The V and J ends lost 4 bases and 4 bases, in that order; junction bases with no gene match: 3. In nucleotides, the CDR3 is TGTGCCAGCTCACTCTACAGGGGGCCAGATACGCAGTATTTT. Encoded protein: CASSLYRGPDTQYF.

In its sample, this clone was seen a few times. The CDR3 DNA reads TGTGCCAGCAGCCGGGACACCAGCTCTGGGGCCAACGTCCTGACTTTC. It encodes CASSRDTSSGANVLTF. The genes are TRBV11-1 and TRBJ2-6, with D maybe TRBD1 (6 bases). Germline V gives CDR1 SGHAT, CDR2 FQDESV (reference sequence). The CDR3 sequence is 16 residues long. V shed 5 bases and J shed 0 bases, with 11 bases lying between them. The whole variable domain, filled in from reference TRBV11-1 and TRBJ2-6, reads EAEVAQSPRYKITEKSQAVAFWCDPISGHATLYWYRQILGQGPELLVQFQDESVVDDSQLPKDRFSAERLKGVDSTLKIQPAELGDSAMYLCASSRDTSSGANVLTFGAGSRLTVL.

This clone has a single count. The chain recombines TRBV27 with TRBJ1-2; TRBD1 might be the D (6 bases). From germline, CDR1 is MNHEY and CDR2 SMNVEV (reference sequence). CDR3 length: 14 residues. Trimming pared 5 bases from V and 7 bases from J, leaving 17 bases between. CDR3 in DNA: TGTGCCAGCAGTCCCCAGGGGCCCGAGAGTGGCTACACCTTC. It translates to CASSPQGPESGYTF.

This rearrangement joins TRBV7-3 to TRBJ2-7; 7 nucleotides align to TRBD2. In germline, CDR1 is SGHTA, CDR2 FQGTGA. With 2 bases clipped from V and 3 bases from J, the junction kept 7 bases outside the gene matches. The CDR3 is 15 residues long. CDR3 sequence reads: CASSLGPGRDYEQYF. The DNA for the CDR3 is TGTGCCAGCAGCTTAGGGCCAGGGAGGGACTACGAGCAGTACTTC.

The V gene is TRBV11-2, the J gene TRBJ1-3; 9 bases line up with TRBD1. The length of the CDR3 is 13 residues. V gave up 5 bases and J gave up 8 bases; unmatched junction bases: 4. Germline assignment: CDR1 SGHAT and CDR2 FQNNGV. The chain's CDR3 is CASSIRQGDTIYF. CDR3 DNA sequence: TGTGCCAGCAGCATACGACAGGGGGACACCATATATTTT.

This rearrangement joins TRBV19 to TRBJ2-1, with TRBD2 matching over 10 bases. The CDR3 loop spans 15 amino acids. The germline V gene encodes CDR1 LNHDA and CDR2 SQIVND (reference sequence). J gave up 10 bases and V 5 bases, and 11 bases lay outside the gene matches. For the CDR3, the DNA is TGTGCCAGTAGTCCATCACCCGGACTAGCGGCAGAGCAGTTCTTC. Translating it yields CASSPSPGLAAEQFF.

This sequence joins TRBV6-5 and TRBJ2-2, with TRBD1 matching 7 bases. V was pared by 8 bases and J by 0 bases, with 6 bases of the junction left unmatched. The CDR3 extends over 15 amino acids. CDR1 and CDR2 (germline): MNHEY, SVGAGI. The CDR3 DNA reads TGTGCCAGCGCTCGACAGGGCACGAACACCGGGGAGCTGTTTTTT. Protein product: CASARQGTNTGELFF.

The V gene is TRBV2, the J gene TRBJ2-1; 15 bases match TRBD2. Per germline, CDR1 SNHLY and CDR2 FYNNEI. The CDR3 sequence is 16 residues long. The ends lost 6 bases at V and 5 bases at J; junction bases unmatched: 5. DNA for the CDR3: TGTGCCAGCAGAAGACGGACTAGCGGGAGGGACAATGAGCAGTTCTTC. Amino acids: CASRRRTSGRDNEQFF.

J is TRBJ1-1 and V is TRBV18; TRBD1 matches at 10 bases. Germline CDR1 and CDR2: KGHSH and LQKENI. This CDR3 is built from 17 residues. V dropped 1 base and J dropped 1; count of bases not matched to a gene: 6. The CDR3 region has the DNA TGTGCCAGCTCACCACTTTTAGGACAGGGGGAGAACACTGAAGCTTTCTTT. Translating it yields CASSPLLGQGENTEAFF.

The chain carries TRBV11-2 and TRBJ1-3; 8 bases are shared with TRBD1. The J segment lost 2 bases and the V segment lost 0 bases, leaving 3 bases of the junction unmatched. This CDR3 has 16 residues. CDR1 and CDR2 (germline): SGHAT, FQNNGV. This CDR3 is CASSLDRTGTGNTIYF. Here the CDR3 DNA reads TGTGCCAGCAGCTTAGACCGGACAGGGACTGGAAACACCATATATTTT.

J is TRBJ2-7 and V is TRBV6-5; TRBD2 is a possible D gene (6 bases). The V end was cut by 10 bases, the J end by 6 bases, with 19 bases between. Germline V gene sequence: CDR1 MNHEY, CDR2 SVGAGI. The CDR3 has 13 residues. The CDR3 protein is CATSGGGAGEQYF. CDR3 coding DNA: TGTGCCACCTCAGGAGGCGGGGCAGGCGAGCAGTACTTC.

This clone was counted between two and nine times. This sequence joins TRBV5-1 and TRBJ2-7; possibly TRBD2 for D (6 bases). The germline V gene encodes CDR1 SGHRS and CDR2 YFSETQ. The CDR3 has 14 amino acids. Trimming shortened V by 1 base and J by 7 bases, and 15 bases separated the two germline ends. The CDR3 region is CASSLMAREREQYF. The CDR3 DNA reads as TGCGCCAGCAGCTTGATGGCGCGGGAAAGGGAGCAGTACTTC.

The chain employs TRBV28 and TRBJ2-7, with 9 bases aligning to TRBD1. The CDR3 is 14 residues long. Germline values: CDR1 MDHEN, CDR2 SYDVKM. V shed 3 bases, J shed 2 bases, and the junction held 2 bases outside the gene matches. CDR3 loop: CASSLTGGTYEQYF. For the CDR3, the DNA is TGTGCCAGCAGTTTGACAGGGGGGACCTACGAGCAGTACTTC.

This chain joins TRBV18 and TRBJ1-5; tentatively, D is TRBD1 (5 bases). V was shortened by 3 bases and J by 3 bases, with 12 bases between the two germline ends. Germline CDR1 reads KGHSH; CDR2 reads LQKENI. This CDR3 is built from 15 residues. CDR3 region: CASSPDIINNQPQHF. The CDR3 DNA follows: TGTGCCAGCTCACCGGACATTATTAACAATCAGCCCCAGCATTTT.

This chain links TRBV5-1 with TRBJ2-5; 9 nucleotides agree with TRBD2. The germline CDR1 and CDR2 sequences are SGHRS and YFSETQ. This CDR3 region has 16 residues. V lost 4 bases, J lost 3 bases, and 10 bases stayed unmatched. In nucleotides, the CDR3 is TGCGCCAGCAGCGGGGCGGGAGGGGCCTCGAAAGAGACCCAGTACTTC. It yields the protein CASSGAGGASKETQYF.